This TCR beta chain is drawn from a study of TIL therapy for anti-PD-1-resistant metastatic lung cancer. This was the immunoSEQ v3 assay. Generated by immunoSEQ multiplex PCR, the TCRdb table keeps only in-frame clones and is missing some. This sample has around 20,000 clones, with 60% to 85% found just once. With 1 base removed from V and 2 bases from J, the gap between germline ends came to 11 bases. CDR3 length equals 15 residues. CDR1 and CDR2 from the germline V gene are SGHTA and FQGNSA. Time point indicated: pre-treatment sample, taken before nivolumab and TIL therapy. This chain links TRBV7-2 with TRBJ1-2; D remains unclear. Sequenced here: blood, sampled at baseline. The TCR was taken from a person between 25 and 80 years old with non-small cell lung cancer. The DNA for the CDR3 is TGTGCCAGCAGCTTAGTGGGTGGGCCGAACTATGGCTACACCTTC. Protein sequence: CASSLVGGPNYGYTF. Full variable domain (remainder filled in from reference TRBV7-2 and TRBJ1-2): GAGVSQSPSNKVTEKGKDVELRCDPISGHTALYWYRQSLGQGLEFLIYFQGNSAPDKSGLPSDRFSAERTGGSVSTLTIQRTQQEDSAVYLCASSLVGGPNYGYTFGSGTRLTVV.